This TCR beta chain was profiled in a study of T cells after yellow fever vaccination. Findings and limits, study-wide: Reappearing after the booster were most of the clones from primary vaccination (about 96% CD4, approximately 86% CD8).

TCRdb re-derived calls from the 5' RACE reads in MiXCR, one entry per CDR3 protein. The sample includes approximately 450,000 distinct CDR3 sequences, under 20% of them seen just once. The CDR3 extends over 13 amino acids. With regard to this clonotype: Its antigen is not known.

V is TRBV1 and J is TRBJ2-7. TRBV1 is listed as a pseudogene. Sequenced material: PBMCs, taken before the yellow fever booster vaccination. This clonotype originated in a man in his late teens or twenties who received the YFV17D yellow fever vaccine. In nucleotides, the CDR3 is TGCACCAGCAGCGACAGGAGCTCCTACGAGCAGTACGTC. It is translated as CTSSDRSSYEQYV.